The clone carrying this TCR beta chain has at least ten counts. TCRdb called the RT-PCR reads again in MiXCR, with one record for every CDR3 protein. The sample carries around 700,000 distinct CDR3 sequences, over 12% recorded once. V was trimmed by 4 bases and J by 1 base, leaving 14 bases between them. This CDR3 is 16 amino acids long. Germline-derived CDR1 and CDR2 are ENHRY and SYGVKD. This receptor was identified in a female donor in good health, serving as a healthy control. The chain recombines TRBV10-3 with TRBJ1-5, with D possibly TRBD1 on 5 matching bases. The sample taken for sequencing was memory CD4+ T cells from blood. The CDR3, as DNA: TGTGCCATCAGTGGGCAGGGACCGGGAAGCAATCAGCCCCAGCATTTT. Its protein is CAISGQGPGSNQPQHF.